This T cell receptor (beta chain) originates from a study of HIV-infected patients and healthy controls. Germline loops: CDR1 GTSNPN, CDR2 SVGIG (reference sequence). The CDR3 is 14 amino acids. The J segment lost 9 bases and the V segment lost 0 bases, leaving 6 bases of the junction unmatched. In TCRdb, the 5' RACE reads were re-called with MiXCR into one record per CDR3 protein. The sample has about 64,000 distinct CDR3 sequences; approximately 21% are singletons. The sequencing input was CD4+ T cells from blood. The chain links TRBV30 to TRBJ2-5, with 11 positions matching TRBD1. This receptor was obtained from a human donor in good health. The CDR3 sequence is CAWSVLGQGASQYF. CDR3 bases: TGTGCCTGGAGTGTACTTGGACAGGGGGCGTCCCAGTACTTC.